This is a list of T cell receptor beta chains from one sample in a study of T cells in Graves' hyperthyroidism and ophthalmopathy. TCRdb ran MiXCR on the multiplex PCR reads and lists one entry per CDR3 protein. The sample lists about 250,000 distinct CDR3 sequences, 20% to 25% occurring once. The sequencing sample was made of blood. The receptors derive from a young man with Graves' ophthalmopathy. CDR3s include the opening cysteine and the closing phenylalanine or tryptophan. Each record gives: V gene, J gene, D gene, clone size, CDR3 protein, CDR3 DNA. The D gene is left open where the match is weak. A clone size is listed for some rows: how often the clone was seen (once, few, many), or a class if it is expanded.

v_call: TRBV12-3/TRBV12-4; j_call: TRBJ2-5; d_call: -; clone_size: -; cdr3_aa: CASSFWTREETQYF; cdr3_nt: TGTGCCAGCAGTTTTTGGACCAGAGAAGAGACCCAGTACTTC
v_call: TRBV6-1; j_call: TRBJ1-2; d_call: TRBD1; clone_size: -; cdr3_aa: CASSSRDRGRQGYTF; cdr3_nt: TGTGCCAGCAGTTCCCGGGACAGGGGGCGCCAAGGCTACACCTTC
v_call: TRBV11-2; j_call: TRBJ1-1; d_call: -; clone_size: many; cdr3_aa: CASSPRQDYVNTEAFF; cdr3_nt: TGTGCCAGCAGCCCCCGACAGGATTACGTGAACACTGAAGCTTTCTTT
v_call: TRBV28; j_call: TRBJ1-6; d_call: TRBD1; clone_size: -; cdr3_aa: CASSLSTGGPLSSYNSPLHF; cdr3_nt: TGTGCCAGCAGTTTATCAACAGGGGGCCCCCTTAGCTCCTATAATTCACCCCTCCACTTT
v_call: TRBV5-1; j_call: TRBJ2-7; d_call: TRBD2; clone_size: many; cdr3_aa: CASTGLAGVTYEQYF; cdr3_nt: TGCGCCAGCACGGGACTAGCGGGGGTTACCTACGAGCAGTACTTC
v_call: TRBV18; j_call: TRBJ1-2; d_call: TRBD1; clone_size: few; cdr3_aa: CASSKGQGLTAGYTF; cdr3_nt: TGTGCCAGCTCCAAAGGACAGGGGTTAACCGCAGGCTACACCTTC
v_call: TRBV18; j_call: TRBJ2-7; d_call: -; clone_size: many; cdr3_aa: CASSTATGGSEQYF; cdr3_nt: TGTGCCAGCTCAACGGCGACAGGCGGTAGCGAGCAGTACTTC
v_call: TRBV11-3; j_call: TRBJ1-1; d_call: TRBD1; clone_size: many; cdr3_aa: CASSFGRDRGNTEAFF; cdr3_nt: TGTGCCAGCAGCTTCGGCCGGGACAGGGGGAACACTGAAGCTTTCTTT
v_call: TRBV28; j_call: TRBJ2-7; d_call: -; clone_size: many; cdr3_aa: CASSLRSYEQYF; cdr3_nt: TGTGCCAGCAGTTTAAGGTCCTACGAGCAGTACTTC
v_call: TRBV5-6; j_call: TRBJ2-7; d_call: -; clone_size: -; cdr3_aa: CASSLLGIYEQYF; cdr3_nt: TGTGCCAGCAGCTTGTTGGGAATCTACGAGCAGTACTTC
v_call: TRBV30; j_call: TRBJ2-7; d_call: -; clone_size: many; cdr3_aa: CAWSTPNTYEQYF; cdr3_nt: TGTGCCTGGAGTACTCCAAATACCTACGAGCAGTACTTC
v_call: TRBV11-2; j_call: TRBJ2-5; d_call: TRBD2; clone_size: many; cdr3_aa: CASSVTSGNFEETQYF; cdr3_nt: TGTGCCAGCAGCGTAACTAGCGGGAATTTTGAAGAGACCCAGTACTTC
v_call: TRBV5-1; j_call: TRBJ2-7; d_call: TRBD2; clone_size: many; cdr3_aa: CASSQGLASYEQYF; cdr3_nt: TGCGCCAGCAGCCAGGGACTAGCGTCCTACGAGCAGTACTTC
v_call: TRBV15; j_call: TRBJ2-1; d_call: TRBD2; clone_size: -; cdr3_aa: CATSRGAGTNYNEQFF; cdr3_nt: TGTGCCACCAGCAGAGGGGCTGGGACTAACTACAATGAGCAGTTCTTC
v_call: TRBV27; j_call: TRBJ2-1; d_call: -; clone_size: -; cdr3_aa: CASSLYYVYNEQFF; cdr3_nt: TGTGCCAGCAGTTTATACTACGTATACAATGAGCAGTTCTTC
v_call: TRBV2; j_call: TRBJ2-7; d_call: -; clone_size: -; cdr3_aa: CASSDQSSYEQYF; cdr3_nt: TGTGCCAGCAGTGACCAGAGCTCCTACGAGCAGTACTTC
v_call: TRBV7-7; j_call: TRBJ2-1; d_call: TRBD2; clone_size: -; cdr3_aa: CASSLGGTSSYNEQFF; cdr3_nt: TGTGCTAGCAGCTTAGGGGGGACTAGCTCATACAATGAGCAGTTCTTC
v_call: TRBV5-1; j_call: TRBJ2-1; d_call: -; clone_size: -; cdr3_aa: CASSQDNSYNEQFF; cdr3_nt: TGCGCCAGCAGCCAGGACAACTCCTACAATGAGCAGTTCTTC
v_call: TRBV19; j_call: TRBJ1-5; d_call: -; clone_size: few; cdr3_aa: CASSTPRATQPQHF; cdr3_nt: TGTGCCAGTAGTACGCCCAGGGCAACCCAGCCCCAGCATTTT
v_call: TRBV5-4; j_call: TRBJ2-5; d_call: TRBD2; clone_size: -; cdr3_aa: CASSRLAGGPRETQYF; cdr3_nt: TGTGCCAGCAGCAGACTAGCGGGAGGGCCGAGGGAGACCCAGTACTTC
v_call: TRBV10-3; j_call: TRBJ1-5; d_call: -; clone_size: -; cdr3_aa: CAISEGSQPQHF; cdr3_nt: TGTGCCATCAGTGAGGGCAGTCAGCCCCAGCATTTT
v_call: TRBV12-3/TRBV12-4; j_call: TRBJ2-1; d_call: -; clone_size: -; cdr3_aa: CASSVRVPPGNEQFF; cdr3_nt: TGTGCCAGCAGTGTCCGGGTGCCTCCTGGGAATGAGCAGTTCTTC
v_call: TRBV4-1; j_call: TRBJ2-5; d_call: -; clone_size: -; cdr3_aa: CASSQDRGGKETQYF; cdr3_nt: TGCGCCAGCAGCCAAGATCGAGGAGGGAAAGAGACCCAGTACTTC
v_call: TRBV7-9; j_call: TRBJ2-3; d_call: TRBD2; clone_size: few; cdr3_aa: CASTPLAGGTDTQYF; cdr3_nt: TGTGCCAGCACCCCCCTAGCGGGAGGCACAGATACGCAGTATTTT
v_call: TRBV28; j_call: TRBJ1-2; d_call: TRBD1; clone_size: few; cdr3_aa: CASSRTQQGARGYTF; cdr3_nt: TGTGCCAGCAGCCGGACCCAACAGGGGGCTCGTGGCTACACCTTC
v_call: TRBV7-9; j_call: TRBJ2-1; d_call: -; clone_size: few; cdr3_aa: CASSTAGTTYNEQFF; cdr3_nt: TGTGCCAGCAGTACAGCCGGGACCACCTACAATGAGCAGTTCTTC
v_call: TRBV15; j_call: TRBJ1-4; d_call: TRBD1; clone_size: few; cdr3_aa: CATSRGGTGAEKLFF; cdr3_nt: TGTGCCACCAGCAGAGGGGGGACAGGGGCTGAAAAACTGTTTTTT
v_call: TRBV12-3/TRBV12-4; j_call: TRBJ2-5; d_call: -; clone_size: many; cdr3_aa: CASSLVYTTDPQETQYF; cdr3_nt: TGTGCCAGCAGTTTAGTCTACACCACCGACCCTCAAGAGACCCAGTACTTC
v_call: TRBV6-1; j_call: TRBJ2-5; d_call: TRBD2; clone_size: few; cdr3_aa: CASSAETSARQTQYF; cdr3_nt: TGTGCCAGCAGTGCCGAGACTAGCGCGCGACAGACCCAGTACTTC
v_call: TRBV3-1; j_call: TRBJ1-4; d_call: -; clone_size: many; cdr3_aa: CASSQLLPGRGEKLFF; cdr3_nt: TGTGCCAGCAGCCAACTCCTCCCGGGTCGAGGGGAAAAACTGTTTTTT
v_call: TRBV4-1; j_call: TRBJ2-6; d_call: TRBD2; clone_size: -; cdr3_aa: CASSQDKPPGLGRSGANVLTF; cdr3_nt: TGCGCCAGCAGCCAAGACAAGCCGCCGGGACTAGGAAGGTCTGGGGCCAACGTCCTGACTTTC
v_call: TRBV11-2; j_call: TRBJ2-3; d_call: TRBD1; clone_size: many; cdr3_aa: CASSLRQGSDTQYF; cdr3_nt: TGTGCCAGCAGCTTAAGACAGGGCTCAGATACGCAGTATTTT
v_call: TRBV12-3/TRBV12-4; j_call: TRBJ1-3; d_call: -; clone_size: -; cdr3_aa: CASSWTESGNTIYF; cdr3_nt: TGTGCCAGCAGTTGGACAGAATCTGGAAACACCATATATTTT
v_call: TRBV2; j_call: TRBJ1-4; d_call: TRBD1; clone_size: few; cdr3_aa: CASTNDRGSEKLFF; cdr3_nt: TGTGCCAGCACCAACGACAGGGGTTCTGAAAAACTGTTTTTT
v_call: TRBV7-9; j_call: TRBJ2-3; d_call: TRBD2; clone_size: many; cdr3_aa: CASSLRREADTQYF; cdr3_nt: TGTGCCAGCAGCTTACGGCGGGAGGCAGATACGCAGTATTTT
v_call: TRBV5-1; j_call: TRBJ2-7; d_call: TRBD1; clone_size: -; cdr3_aa: CASSSGGQGGSEQYF; cdr3_nt: TGCGCCAGCAGCTCGGGAGGACAGGGGGGGAGCGAGCAGTACTTC
v_call: TRBV18; j_call: TRBJ2-2; d_call: -; clone_size: -; cdr3_aa: CASSTSPDSFTGELFF; cdr3_nt: TGTGCCAGCTCGACCTCCCCAGACAGCTTCACCGGGGAGCTGTTTTTT
v_call: TRBV20-1; j_call: TRBJ2-3; d_call: -; clone_size: few; cdr3_aa: CSAGGISGGSTDTQYF; cdr3_nt: TGCAGTGCTGGGGGGATCTCCGGAGGGAGCACAGATACGCAGTATTTT
v_call: TRBV12-3/TRBV12-4; j_call: TRBJ2-6; d_call: -; clone_size: many; cdr3_aa: CASTRGSGANVLTF; cdr3_nt: TGTGCCAGCACCAGGGGCTCTGGGGCCAACGTCCTGACTTTC
v_call: TRBV28; j_call: TRBJ1-2; d_call: -; clone_size: once; cdr3_aa: CASGLDSINYGYTF; cdr3_nt: TGTGCCAGCGGTTTAGACAGCATTAACTATGGCTACACCTTC
v_call: TRBV20-1; j_call: TRBJ2-7; d_call: TRBD2; clone_size: few; cdr3_aa: CSARTSGQMVGEQYF; cdr3_nt: TGCAGTGCTCGGACTAGCGGACAAATGGTTGGCGAGCAGTACTTC
v_call: TRBV11-3; j_call: TRBJ1-1; d_call: -; clone_size: few; cdr3_aa: CASSPQEGQKAFF; cdr3_nt: TGTGCCAGCAGCCCCCAAGAAGGACAGAAAGCTTTCTTT
v_call: TRBV28; j_call: TRBJ2-2; d_call: -; clone_size: few; cdr3_aa: CASSLVGGELFF; cdr3_nt: TGTGCCAGCAGTTTAGTGGGCGGGGAGCTGTTTTTT
v_call: TRBV11-3; j_call: TRBJ2-1; d_call: TRBD2; clone_size: few; cdr3_aa: CASSAPGTSGSNEQFF; cdr3_nt: TGTGCCAGCAGCGCCCCCGGGACTAGCGGGAGTAATGAGCAGTTCTTC
v_call: TRBV24-1; j_call: TRBJ2-3; d_call: TRBD2; clone_size: few; cdr3_aa: CATSDPVSSGDTDTQYF; cdr3_nt: TGTGCCACCAGTGACCCCGTGAGTAGCGGGGACACAGATACGCAGTATTTT
v_call: TRBV2; j_call: TRBJ1-5; d_call: -; clone_size: many; cdr3_aa: CASSEKLGSSNQPQHF; cdr3_nt: TGTGCCAGCAGTGAAAAATTAGGTAGTAGCAATCAGCCCCAGCATTTT
v_call: TRBV7-7; j_call: TRBJ1-1; d_call: -; clone_size: few; cdr3_aa: CASSPLDGGSAFF; cdr3_nt: TGTGCTAGCAGCCCCTTGGATGGTGGGTCGGCTTTCTTT
v_call: TRBV18; j_call: TRBJ2-5; d_call: -; clone_size: few; cdr3_aa: CASSPPAVDRETQYF; cdr3_nt: TGTGCCAGCTCACCACCGGCGGTTGACCGAGAGACCCAGTACTTC
v_call: TRBV30; j_call: TRBJ2-1; d_call: TRBD2; clone_size: few; cdr3_aa: CAWSLLAGSYNEQFF; cdr3_nt: TGTGCCTGGAGCCTACTAGCGGGATCCTACAATGAGCAGTTCTTC
v_call: TRBV27; j_call: TRBJ1-5; d_call: -; clone_size: few; cdr3_aa: CASSTTGQPQHF; cdr3_nt: TGTGCCAGCAGTACGACGGGTCAGCCCCAGCATTTT